This TCR beta chain comes out of a study of cytomegalovirus exposure and HLA in healthy donors. On the study more broadly: The same platform as the approximately 670 first-cohort repertoires was used for the 95 to 150 validation repertoires, a later analysis reported. Findings and caveats of the study: The TCR clusters that emerged in the first cohort tended, a later analysis found, to co-occur in the roughly 110 validation repertoires. The classifier reportedly diagnosed cytomegalovirus status with high sensitivity and specificity. The listing of 150 to 200 TCR beta chains classed them as cytomegalovirus-associated.

On this clone itself: Its matching antigen is unknown.

Germline CDR1 MNHEY, CDR2 SVGAGI. J gave up 2 bases and V 5 bases, and 3 bases lay outside the gene matches. The CDR3 covers 14 residues. Data came from immunoSEQ multiplex PCR; TCRdb stores just in-frame clones and leaves some out. The table lists more than 150,000 clones, around 84% of them singletons. The sequence was collected from a man between 18 and 35 years old in good health and CMV-seropositive. Specimen: PBMCs. This chain connects TRBV6-5 to TRBJ1-5; 7 bases are shared with TRBD1. CDR3 in DNA: TGTGCCAGCAGTCAAGGGGGCGGCAATCAGCCCCAGCATTTT. This translates into CASSQGGGNQPQHF.